This TCR beta chain comes out of a study of cytomegalovirus exposure and HLA in healthy donors (TCRdb year 2017). Regarding the study in general: An earlier analysis of roughly 500 of the donors reported about 250 Gb of sequence data and roughly 110 million unique TCR beta sequences from about 180 million T cells. Roughly 310 gigabases of sequencing data and approximately 84 million unique TCR sequences were included in an early release covering roughly 700 HLA-typed donors. Of the 398 genotyped donors, 70% to 90% were placed in the genetic ancestry cluster associated with self-reported Caucasian donors. The study aimed to test whether signatures of past pathogen exposure could be identified by cataloging public T cell receptors. The study used immunosequencing to profile the T cell repertoires of some 600 subjects and linked those repertoires to cytomegalovirus serostatus. In addition to the first cohort of about 650 subjects, a separate validation cohort of 130 or so different subjects was used. High-throughput TCR immunosequencing, statistical association of individual TCRs with disease status, and machine learning were combined to predict cytomegalovirus infection status. To study patterns of TCR occurrence, a later analysis re-analyzed previously published TCR beta repertoires from 550 to 800 donors and added high-resolution HLA genotyping. The later analysis used no new phenotypic data to find candidate immune exposures, relying instead on TCR beta sequences and their occurrence across donors. To decide whether each TCR beta V gene segment behaved as functional or pseudogenic, an earlier analysis of 587 of the donors relied on high-throughput TCR beta sequencing. Donor age, sex, ethnicity and CMV serostatus were compiled together with the repertoire data. A later genetic analysis took genome-wide SNP genotypes for about 65% of the 666 donors and used that subset as a discovery cohort. All discovery cohort repertoires had been generated using a single sequencing platform. HLA typing included class I and class II loci at four-digit resolution. Typing coverage varied by locus: roughly 620-640 donors for A, B, C, DRB1 and DQB1; approximately 500 for DQA1; more than 600 for DPA1; approximately 470 for DPB1. Because of strong linkage in the cohort, five DR-DQ haplotypes were treated as single units for association and clustering. Across approximately 420 genotyped donors of the cohort, an average of approximately 220,000 unique TCR beta nucleotide sequences per donor were sequenced, and 15% to 20% of those sequences were non-productive.

A word on this clone: Its recognized antigen is unknown. No qualities accompany the bases; no much larger clone lies one base away.

Library preparation used the immunoSEQ multiplex PCR assay. The multiplex PCR relied on a mix of 60 forward primers for TCR Vbeta segments and 13 reverse primers for TCR Jbeta segments. The CDR3 region of rearranged TCR beta genes was amplified from genomic DNA by a multiplex PCR assay. The amplified TCR beta libraries were sequenced on the Illumina HiSeq System as 87-base-pair reads. The paper's processing steps were these. Across the 640 or so repertoires, a later analysis counted around 80 million unique TCR beta chains, 9 million to 14 million of which were shared by at least two donors. To remove PCR and sequencing errors, raw reads were error-corrected and collapsed into unique sequences using a nearest-neighbor algorithm that merged closely related sequences. V, D and J gene segments were assigned by aligning CDR3 sequences to IMGT reference sequences. For a sequence to be retained, a match of at least six nucleotides to both a V gene segment and a J gene segment was required. A rearrangement was called productive if the CDR3 had no stop codons and remained in frame with V and J, and every other rearrangement was called non-productive. Following IMGT convention, CDR3 was defined as the stretch from the second conserved V-encoded cysteine to the conserved J-encoded phenylalanine. The earlier analysis of about 590 of the donors excluded sequences that lacked an unambiguous match to a single V gene segment. An earlier analysis of some 610 of the donors called V segments functional above 56.7% productive rearrangements and segregating when the between-donor standard deviation exceeded 5%. A statistical classification framework was developed to diagnose cytomegalovirus status using the catalog of TCR beta chain sequences. V and J gene assignment, in a later analysis, came from comparing TCR nucleotide sequences with IMGT/GENE-DB human TR gene sequences. Using the TCRdist pipeline, a later analysis assigned CDR3 sequences along with most-parsimonious VDJ recombination scenarios. A later analysis defined each TCR beta chain by its CDR3 amino acid sequence plus V-gene family, and excluded reads lacking a unique V-gene family. As a way to deal with suspected cross-contamination and a sequencing artifact, a later analysis dropped nearly 600 nucleotide sequences that were highly shared and had low generation probability. In a later analysis, a clonal expansion index for each public chain was calculated from normalized within-repertoire ranks of inferred template counts. In a later analysis, generation probabilities were computed using a VDJ recombination model fitted to out-of-frame rearrangements, and the results were checked against IGoR. In a later analysis, hypergeometric tests were used to score TCR-TCR, TCR-HLA and TCR-CMV co-occurrence, with a repertoire-size bias correction applied to TCR pairs. In a later analysis, false discovery rates were estimated by permuting HLA or CMV assignments 20 times. In a later analysis, co-occurring TCRs were grouped using DBSCAN, and TCRdist sequence similarity was added for clustering within HLA-allele-positive subsets. For co-occurrence clustering, repertoires with fewer than 30,000 or more than 120,000 public chains were excluded, along with five repertoires with anomalous nucleotide sharing. The source is immuneACCESS, and TCRdb retained only in-frame sequences with V and J called. Part of the clones is not carried over; for the studies checked, unresolved V genes explain less than half of this, and the remainder is unexplained. The V and J calls and the clone size are those of that table, but D and trimming were determined from the DNA. Across this sample there are some 190,000 clones, with around 80% seen only once. The top ten clones comprise roughly 1.5% of the sample.

General conclusions and limits of the study: Compared with the approximately 710-donor mean, donors in an Asian-associated ancestry cluster had fewer N-insertions in productive TCRs, according to a later genetic analysis. A later genetic analysis associated a missense DCLRE1C variant with V-gene and J-gene trimming of TCR beta chains, and an independent cohort replicated the association. A total of 150 to 200 TCR beta chains were listed by the study as associated with cytomegalovirus. A further reported finding was that TCR beta sequences accurately predicted the HLA-A and HLA-B alleles for most subjects in the first cohort. Three of the identified cytomegalovirus-associated TCR beta chains were confirmed in vitro to be specific for cytomegalovirus antigens. The only immune exposure information available for the cohort was CMV serostatus. At a false discovery rate of 0.05, a later analysis linked roughly 17,000 TCR beta sequences to specific HLA alleles. The authors suggested that the approach could potentially be extended to other disease states and immunological phenotypes. Because counts were too low, seventeen rarely observed V segments, including chromosome 9 orphons, were left out of the earlier analysis of 587 of the donors. According to a later analysis, parvovirus B19, influenza, CMV and Epstein-Barr virus appeared linked to several top co-occurrence clusters. A later analysis found that TCR association rates varied across HLA loci, with DRB1 alleles showing the most associated TCRs and HLA-C alleles the fewest. The sequencing pipeline was judged likely to have produced a cluster of highly shared sequence variants as a technical artifact. Linkage disequilibrium might explain the correlated functional status among segregating V segments, but an unknown experimental factor could not be ruled out. Because HLA typing was unavailable for some donors at each locus, only the typed subset was used in association tests. Across donors, most TCR sequences were observed very rarely, whereas some public TCRs were present in many individuals. Some IMGT-functional V segments, including TRBV6-2 and TRBV6-3, could not be told apart with the 87-base-pair reads, so those segments were excluded. In an earlier analysis of some 500 of the donors, most TCR beta V segments were observed in productive rearrangements about 90% or about 30% of the time, broadly matching IMGT annotations. The presence/absence analyses assumed that sequencing depth was roughly uniform across donors, and that assumption may not be true. Most CMV-associated TCR beta chains appeared to be HLA-restricted in a later analysis, and the HLA associations seemed to be driven largely by CMV exposure. In both the original and validation cohorts, the classifier was reported to diagnose cytomegalovirus status with high specificity and sensitivity. Assigning TCR associations to individual alleles was difficult when HLA alleles, especially DR and DQ, strongly co-occurred. In a later analysis, HLA-associated TCR beta chains were found to be more clonally expanded and to have lower generation probabilities than equally common non-associated chains. This cohort had only TCR beta chains sequenced, and the lack of alpha or paired-chain data limited which features could be detected.

V loses 4 bases, J loses 8 bases, and the germline ends lie 8 bases apart. Per the germline V gene, SNHLY is the CDR1 and FYNNEI is the CDR2. There are 11 amino acids in the CDR3, from cysteine to phenylalanine inclusive. Of the read, only the CDR3 DNA is kept; its 33 bases are in frame from base 1. The cohort comprised several hundred healthy bone marrow donors. Cohort members were all nominally healthy when sampled, although unrecorded immune exposures were likely present. The donor tested CMV seronegative and was one of the 352 seronegative cohort members. Each donor provided a peripheral blood sample, and peripheral blood mononuclear cells were used for TCR beta sequencing. Genomic DNA was extracted from the blood cell samples with the Qiagen DNeasy Blood Extraction Kit.

In this chain, TRBV2 is recombined with TRBJ1-1; the D gene lacks a confident call. The origin of this receptor is a man aged 18 to 30 in good health and CMV-seronegative. Source material: PBMCs. At the DNA level, the sequence is TGTGCCAGCAGTGGCGGGGTAGAAGCTTTCTTT. It translates as CASSGGVEAFF.